The clone carrying this T cell receptor beta chain has only a few counts. Antigen: not known. This entry belongs to a study of beta chain features in type 1 diabetes. Whole-study findings and limits: All four CD4+ subsets of Type 1 diabetes patients contained TCRB CDR3s that were moderately but significantly shorter. When VDJ junctions were examined, type 1 diabetes patients showed fewer insertions and more deletions.

Losses at the gene ends were 0 bases for V and 12 bases for J; bases not matched to a gene: 3. The CDR3 runs to 13 residues. Germline V gene data show CDR1 as LNHNV and CDR2 as YYDKDF (reference sequence). Investigators reverse transcribed all isolated RNA, so they sequenced expressed TCRB transcripts. Some clones are missing from TCRdb's copy, which holds only in-frame ones; the method was immunoSEQ multiplex PCR. This sample yields 200,000 to 250,000 clones, of which around 10% are seen a single time; just under 0.035% belongs to the top ten. The chain has TRBV15 and TRBJ2-2; 8 bases match TRBD1. The sequenced material came from naive CD4+ T cells from blood. This receptor was identified in a woman aged 18 to 35 in good health. CDR3 amino acids: CATSRDQGAKLFF. The CDR3 nucleotides read TGTGCCACCAGCAGAGATCAGGGGGCGAAGCTGTTTTTT.